These 25 T cell receptor beta chains share one sample of origin, sequenced in a study of Graves' ophthalmopathy and Graves' hyperthyroidism. TCR beta CDR3 regions were amplified from RNA transcripts. An opening RT-PCR round employed HTBI primers and preceded a second-round multiplex PCR. TCRdb called the multiplex PCR reads again in MiXCR, with one record for every CDR3 protein. This sample has some 400,000 distinct CDR3 sequences, with about 18% found just once. Sequencing was done on a sample of peripheral blood. Receptor source: a young woman with Graves' ophthalmopathy.

About this clonotype: A much larger clonotype is one base distant, so this may be a read error. The gene calls are TRBV20-1 and TRBJ1-5; tentatively, D is TRBD1 (6 bases). This CDR3 is built from 14 residues. V shed 0 bases and J shed 7 bases, with 13 bases lying between them. Germline V CDR1 and CDR2: DFQATT, SNEGSKA (reference sequence). CDR3 residues: CSARDVTGWQPQHF. For the CDR3, the DNA is TGCAGTGCTAGAGATGTCACAGGGTGGCAGCCCCAGCATTTT.

This clonotype was observed many times. The chain has TRBV11-1 and TRBJ1-1; D unclear. Per the germline V gene, CDR1 is SGHAT and CDR2 is FQDESV (reference sequence). The CDR3 loop spans 17 amino acids. The V end lost 4 bases, the J end lost 8 bases, and 26 bases lay between the germline ends. The CDR3 is CASSSNLKTGRETEAFF. The CDR3 nucleotides are TGTGCCAGCAGCTCAAACCTAAAAACCGGGAGAGAAACAGAAGCTTTCTTT.

This clonotype was seen at least ten times. The chain links TRBV7-3 to TRBJ2-7; D could derive from TRBD1 or TRBD2 (5 bases each). Germline lookup yields CDR1 SGHTA and CDR2 FQGTGA. The CDR3 runs 14 residues. Deletions cut 5 bases from V and 0 bases from J, with 11 bases between. The DNA of the CDR3 is TGTGCCAGCAGCCGGGACGCCGTCTCCTACGAGCAGTACTTC. Its translation is CASSRDAVSYEQYF.

This clonotype showed up many times. This rearrangement joins TRBV28 to TRBJ2-7, with a weak D call TRBD1 (6 bases). Germline V gene data show CDR1 as MDHEN and CDR2 as SYDVKM. The V end was cut by 5 bases, the J end by 4 bases, with 15 bases between. CDR3 size: 14 residues. The CDR3 protein is CASSSGGTRYEQYF. CDR3 coding DNA: TGTGCCAGCAGTAGCGGTGGGACAAGATACGAGCAGTACTTC.

This clonotype was counted many times. V is TRBV4-3 and J is TRBJ1-2; 7 nucleotides match TRBD1. The CDR3 length is 13 residues. Losses at the gene ends were 0 bases for V and 14 bases for J; bases not matched to a gene: 9. Germline V CDR1 and CDR2: LGHNA, YSLEER. This CDR3 is CASSQDLVQGDTF. CDR3 in DNA: TGCGCCAGCAGCCAAGATTTAGTCCAGGGGGATACCTTC.

This clonotype appeared many times. This chain joins TRBV5-1 and TRBJ2-7; D might be TRBD1 (6 bases). V was trimmed by 6 bases and J by 2 bases, leaving 15 bases between them. The germline CDR1 and CDR2 sequences are SGHRS and YFSETQ. The CDR3 extends over 14 amino acids. The DNA of the CDR3 is TGCGCCAGCACAGCTCCCGGACAGACCTACGAGCAGTACTTC. Translated, it gives CASTAPGQTYEQYF.

This clonotype was picked up a small number of times. The chain joins TRBV4-2 to TRBJ1-5, with D maybe TRBD1 (5 bases). Deletions cut 4 bases from V and 11 bases from J, with 24 bases between. This CDR3 has 16 amino acids. Germline assignment: CDR1 LGHNA and CDR2 YNFKEQ. CDR3: CASSPKGNRQGMAQHF. DNA of the CDR3: TGTGCCAGCAGCCCGAAGGGGAACCGTCAAGGGATGGCCCAGCATTTT.

This clonotype occurred many times. The chain is built from TRBV28 and TRBJ1-5; a possible D gene is TRBD1 (6 bases). V lost 5 bases to trimming and J lost 3 bases, with 23 bases between them. The CDR3 spans 18 residues. CDR1 and CDR2 from the germline V gene are MDHEN and SYDVKM. The DNA of the CDR3 is TGTGCCAGCAGTCCGGACAGTACGGGGGGTGGGGTCAATCAGCCCCAGCATTTT. Its protein is CASSPDSTGGGVNQPQHF.

The table lists this clonotype with a few counts. CDR3 protein: CASSQATGISETQYF. The CDR3 DNA reads as TGTGCCAGCAGCCAAGCCACAGGGATAAGCGAGACCCAGTACTTC. The chain joins TRBV4-2 to TRBJ2-5, with a weak D call TRBD1 (6 bases). CDR1 is LGHNA, CDR2 YNFKEQ, per germline. The CDR3 spans 15 residues. V lost 1 base to trimming and J lost 5 bases, with 14 bases between them.

This clonotype was seen many times. The CDR3 loop reads CASRPEAGGQETQYF. In DNA, the CDR3 is TGTGCCAGCCGCCCAGAGGCGGGAGGCCAAGAGACCCAGTACTTC. V usage is TRBV28 and J usage is TRBJ2-5; 8 bases align to TRBD2. The CDR3 is 15 amino acids. With 8 bases clipped from V and 1 base from J, the junction kept 9 bases outside the gene matches. Germline V gives CDR1 MDHEN, CDR2 SYDVKM.

This clonotype has a count of ten or more. The chain has TRBV4-2 and TRBJ2-5, with 7 bases aligning to TRBD2. This CDR3 comprises 16 residues. Germline-derived CDR1 and CDR2 are LGHNA and YNFKEQ. J was trimmed by 4 bases and V by 4 bases; bases with no gene match: 12. The CDR3 region is CASSPPEQGGRETQYF. In DNA form, the CDR3 reads TGTGCCAGCAGCCCGCCCGAGCAGGGAGGGCGAGAGACCCAGTACTTC.

This clonotype was detected many times. The J gene is TRBJ2-7, the V gene TRBV4-3; D call uncertain. The V gene's germline CDR1 is LGHNA and CDR2 YSLEER. CDR3 length: 15 residues. V lost 0 bases, J lost 2 bases, and 11 bases lay in between. The CDR3 loop is CASSQERHSTYEQYF. The CDR3 bases are TGCGCCAGCAGCCAAGAAAGGCACAGTACCTACGAGCAGTACTTC.

In this sample, this clonotype turned up many times. The chain links TRBV28 to TRBJ2-7, with D perhaps TRBD1 or TRBD2 (5 bases each). V dropped 3 bases and J dropped 7 bases, with 19 bases sitting between them. Germline V gene data show CDR1 as MDHEN and CDR2 as SYDVKM. The CDR3 totals 15 residues. CDR3 in amino acids: CASSFLDRRPGEQYF. Written as DNA, the CDR3 is TGTGCCAGCAGTTTCTTAGACAGACGACCGGGGGAGCAGTACTTC.

This CDR3 reads CASSIFGQGNVEQYF. The CDR3 DNA reads as TGTGCCAGTAGTATTTTCGGACAGGGGAATGTCGAGCAGTACTTC. The chain employs TRBV19 and TRBJ2-7; 9 bases fit TRBD1. The junction had 9 bases not matched to a gene; V was cut back by 3 bases and J by 6 bases. Germline V gene lookup returns CDR1 LNHDA and CDR2 SQIVND (reference sequence). The CDR3 extends over 15 amino acids.

This clonotype appeared many times. The chain employs TRBV12-3 or TRBV12-4 and TRBJ2-7, with 15 bases identical to TRBD2. The CDR3 has 19 residues. Trimming removed 3 bases from V and 2 bases from J; junction bases left unmatched: 11. The CDR3 bases are TGTGCCAGCAGTTTTGTGGGACTAGCGGGAGGAAGTCGCACCTACGAGCAGTACTTC. Residues: CASSFVGLAGGSRTYEQYF.

Ten or more counts support this clonotype. CDR3 DNA: TGTGCCAGCAGTTACTCAGGGCCTCAAGAGACCCAGTACTTC. Translating it yields CASSYSGPQETQYF. The rearrangement links TRBV6-5 to TRBJ2-5; no firm D call. The CDR3 runs 14 residues. The germline CDR1 and CDR2 sequences are MNHEY and SVGAGI. V was shortened by 0 bases and J by 2 bases, with 7 bases between the two germline ends.

The gene calls are TRBV12-3 or TRBV12-4 and TRBJ2-7; the D gene is possibly TRBD2 (5 bases). This CDR3 spans 15 amino acids. V gave up 4 bases and J gave up 3 bases, with 16 bases separating them. The CDR3 spells CASSYSPSFDYEQYF. Written as DNA, the CDR3 is TGTGCCAGCAGTTATTCCCCTAGCTTTGACTACGAGCAGTACTTC.

The chain employs TRBV6-2 or TRBV6-3 and TRBJ1-2; 9 positions match TRBD1. The CDR3 spans 16 residues. Germline V gene data show CDR1 as MNHEY and CDR2 as SVGEGT. Trimming removed 6 bases from V and 8 bases from J; junction bases left unmatched: 16. The DNA of the CDR3 is TGTGCCAGCAGCCAAACCGGGACAGGGCGGAGAGAGGGCTACACCTTC. Its protein product is CASSQTGTGRREGYTF.

This clonotype was recorded at least ten times. This sequence joins TRBV20-1 and TRBJ1-6; no firm D call. CDR3 length: 14 residues. Germline V gene data show CDR1 as DFQATT and CDR2 as SNEGSKA (reference sequence). Trimming cost V 5 bases and J 3 bases, with 11 bases left between them. Here the CDR3 reads CSAVDGDYNSPLHF. The DNA of the CDR3 is TGCAGTGCTGTGGACGGAGACTATAATTCACCCCTCCACTTT.

In its sample, this clonotype was seen a few times. The chain couples TRBV6-2 or TRBV6-3 to TRBJ2-5; D ambiguous. Germline V lookup: CDR1 MNHEY, CDR2 SVGEGT. Trimming pared 0 bases from V and 5 bases from J, leaving 13 bases between. The CDR3 extends over 15 amino acids. The CDR3 protein is CASSYSGRTRETQYF. The CDR3 DNA sequence: TGTGCCAGCAGTTACTCCGGTCGGACCAGGGAGACCCAGTACTTC.

This clonotype came up many times. The chain links TRBV27 to TRBJ1-1, with unresolved D. The CDR3 is 15 residues long. V gave up 1 base and J gave up 1 base, with 10 bases separating them. The V gene's germline CDR1 is MNHEY and CDR2 SMNVEV (reference sequence). CDR3 sequence reads: CASSLFLGGNTEAFF. For the CDR3, the DNA is TGTGCCAGCAGTTTATTTTTAGGAGGGAACACTGAAGCTTTCTTT.

This clonotype was recorded at least ten times. The chain couples TRBV20-1 to TRBJ2-2, with D possibly being TRBD2 (6 bases). This CDR3 is built from 16 residues. V shed 1 base and J shed 0 bases, with 12 bases lying between them. From germline, CDR1 is DFQATT and CDR2 SNEGSKA (reference sequence). The CDR3 sequence is CSARGPTRTNTGELFF. The CDR3 nucleotides are TGCAGTGCTAGAGGGCCGACTAGAACGAACACCGGGGAGCTGTTTTTT.

This clonotype was found many times. The V and J genes are TRBV20-1 and TRBJ2-4; 8 bases align to TRBD1. The CDR3 totals 14 residues. V lost 5 bases, J lost 6 bases, and 9 bases stayed unmatched. The germline gives CDR1 DFQATT, CDR2 SNEGSKA (reference sequence). DNA for the CDR3: TGCAGTGCTCCGCTCCAGGGGGCGGTAAACATTCAGTACTTC. Its translation: CSAPLQGAVNIQYF.

In its sample, this clonotype was seen many times. This sequence joins TRBV7-2 and TRBJ2-4, with 10 bases lining up with TRBD2. Losses at the gene ends were 5 bases for V and 4 bases for J; bases not matched to a gene: 8. This CDR3 is 16 amino acids long. Germline V lookup: CDR1 SGHTA, CDR2 FQGNSA. CDR3 in DNA: TGTGCCAGCAGCGCTACTAGCGGGGAGACTAAAAACATTCAGTACTTC. Its protein product is CASSATSGETKNIQYF.

This clonotype was seen ten or more times. The chain couples TRBV2 to TRBJ1-3; unclear D gene. Germline CDR1 reads SNHLY; CDR2 reads FYNNEI. V was pared by 7 bases and J by 0 bases, with 7 bases between. The CDR3 loop spans 13 amino acids. CDR3 bases: TGTGCCAGCACCGATTACTCTGGAAACACCATATATTTT. As protein: CASTDYSGNTIYF.